The T cell receptor beta chain under discussion was sequenced for a study of blood T cell repertoires in COVID-19. Study-level information: Samples of COVID-19 (acute and convalescent) were obtained from the United States, Italy and Spain. PBMCs, B-cell-depleted T cells, or T cells provided the cDNA or gDNA that made up the material.

This CDR3 has 15 residues. Per the study methods: The assay estimated nucleated cells by amplifying reference gene primers. Clones were read by immunoSEQ multiplex PCR, and TCRdb kept only the in-frame ones, dropping some. The DNA gave D and trimming, while V, J and clone size come from that table. The sample consists of about 200,000 clones, around nine tenths of them appearing once. The sequence was collected from a man aged 35 to 55 with active or convalescent COVID-19. Specimen: peripheral blood. The rearrangement joins TRBV12-2 to TRBJ1-1; the table's TRBD1 call for D was not verified on the DNA. TRBV12-2 is tagged as a pseudogene. The CDR3 bases are TGTGCAAGTCGCTTAGAGCCAAGGGGGAACACTGAAGCTTTCTTT. Translated: CASRLEPRGNTEAFF.